These 30 T cell receptor beta chains were all obtained from the same sample, sequenced in a study of blood T cell repertoires in COVID-19. The data were produced by immunoSEQ multiplex PCR, yet TCRdb's version contains in-frame clones alone and is incomplete. The sample shows about 200,000 clones, 86% of them seen only once. The specimen sequenced was peripheral blood. These receptors were obtained from a woman between 50 and 59 years old with COVID-19, enrolled during active disease.

V gene TRBV6-5 combines with J gene TRBJ1-1; tentative D call: TRBD1 (5 bases). V was trimmed by 10 bases and J by 5 bases, leaving 20 bases between them. CDR1 is MNHEY and CDR2 is SVGAGI in the germline V gene. CDR3 length: 14 residues. The CDR3, as DNA: TGTGCCATCCAGTCGGGCTCCGGGGGGACTGAAGCTTTCTTT. This translates into CAIQSGSGGTEAFF.

V and J are TRBV5-1 and TRBJ2-5, with D possibly matching TRBD2 (5 bases). Per the germline V gene, CDR1 is SGHRS and CDR2 is YFSETQ. The CDR3 length is 13 residues. With 0 bases removed from V and 5 bases from J, the gap between germline ends came to 8 bases. The CDR3 sequence: CASSLAGIETQYF. DNA for the CDR3: TGCGCCAGCAGCTTGGCGGGGATTGAGACCCAGTACTTC.

The rearrangement uses TRBV6-5 and TRBJ2-7; TRBD1 matches 8 bases. The CDR3 covers 13 residues. The germline CDR1 and CDR2 sequences are MNHEY and SVGAGI. V shed 6 bases, J shed 3 bases, and the junction held 4 bases outside the gene matches. The CDR3 DNA is TGTGCCAGCAGCCGGACAGGGTTCTACGAGCAGTACTTC. Residues: CASSRTGFYEQYF.

This chain links TRBV5-1 with TRBJ1-4, with D possibly TRBD1 on 6 matching bases. The germline V gene encodes CDR1 SGHRS and CDR2 YFSETQ. The CDR3 is 15 amino acids. Trimming removed 4 bases at V and 8 bases at J, with 18 bases between. This chain's CDR3 is CASSPDSGGGEKLFF. CDR3 coding DNA: TGCGCCAGCAGCCCGGACAGTGGAGGTGGAGAAAAACTGTTTTTT.

This clone has more than one count but fewer than ten. The chain employs TRBV7-9 and TRBJ2-3, with D tentatively TRBD2 (6 bases). CDR1 SEHNR and CDR2 FQNEAQ come from the germline V gene (reference sequence). Between the trimmed V and J ends, which lost 6 bases and 1 base, there was a span of 8 bases. The CDR3 runs to 13 residues. In nucleotides, the CDR3 is TGTGCCAGCAGGGAGGGCCGCACAGATACGCAGTATTTT. Protein sequence: CASREGRTDTQYF.

As concerns this clone: One junction end does not reproduce the germline sequence, and a read error may be involved. The chain employs TRBV2 and TRBJ1-2; 7 bases are shared with TRBD1. This CDR3 contains 12 residues. The germline CDR1 and CDR2 sequences are SNHLY and FYNNEI. CDR3 nucleotide sequence: TGTGCCAGCAGACGCGACAGGGTTGGGAGGTCTTTC. Translated, it gives CASRRDRVGRSF. Combining the CDR3 with reference TRBV2 and TRBJ1-2 gives the whole variable domain EPEVTQTPSHQVTQMGQEVILRCVPISNHLYFYWYRQILGQKVEFLVSFYNNEISEKSEIFDDQFSVERPDGSNFTLKIRSTKLEDSAMYFCASRRDRVGRSFGSGTRLTVV.

The V and J genes are TRBV7-9 and TRBJ2-7, with 9 bases matching TRBD1. CDR3 length: 16 residues. The trim removed 5 bases at V and 3 bases at J, leaving 11 bases unmatched. CDR1 SEHNR and CDR2 FQNEAQ come from the germline V gene (reference sequence). CDR3 residues: CASSNSRDRAYYEQYF. In DNA form, the CDR3 reads TGTGCCAGCAGCAACAGTCGGGACAGGGCATACTACGAGCAGTACTTC.

The chain joins TRBV24-1 to TRBJ2-2; D gene ambiguous. This CDR3 region has 14 residues. Germline V gene sequence: CDR1 KGHDR, CDR2 SFDVKD. V gave up 8 bases and J gave up 2 bases, with 11 bases separating them. The CDR3 is CATTPTVNTGELFF. DNA of the CDR3: TGTGCCACCACCCCAACAGTTAACACCGGGGAGCTGTTTTTT.

The V call is TRBV6-6, the J call TRBJ2-3; D may be TRBD1 (6 bases). CDR3 length equals 15 residues. Germline lookup yields CDR1 MNHNY and CDR2 SVGAGI (reference sequence). Trimming cost V 7 bases and J 4 bases, with 18 bases left between them. The CDR3 protein is CASNPGERGADTQYF. Written as DNA, the CDR3 is TGTGCCAGCAACCCAGGGGAGCGCGGAGCAGATACGCAGTATTTT.

In its sample, this clone was seen once. CDR3 sequence (DNA): TGCGCCAGCAGCTTGGGAGCGGGAGACACAGATACGCAGTATTTT. Its protein is CASSLGAGDTDTQYF. The chain uses TRBV5-1 and TRBJ2-3; 8 bases align to TRBD2. The germline V gene has CDR1 SGHRS and CDR2 YFSETQ. V trimming: 0 bases; J trimming: 2 bases; junction bases outside the gene matches: 2. This CDR3 comprises 15 residues. The variable domain in full, with the rest retrieved from reference TRBV5-1 and TRBJ2-3, is KAGVTQTPRYLIKTRGQQVTLSCSPISGHRSVSWYQQTPGQGLQFLFEYFSETQRNKGNFPGRFSGRQFSNSRSEMNVSTLELGDSALYLCASSLGAGDTDTQYFGPGTRLTVL.

This chain connects TRBV4-1 to TRBJ2-7; D is perhaps TRBD2 (5 bases). The CDR3 length is 13 residues. The germline CDR1 and CDR2 sequences are MGHRA and YSYEKL. V shed 0 bases and J shed 4 bases, with 7 bases lying between them. This CDR3 reads CASSQDSGYEQYV. The CDR3 DNA reads TGCGCCAGCAGCCAAGATTCGGGGTACGAGCAGTACGTC.

The CDR3 DNA is TGTGCCAGCAGCTTAGGGGCCAGGGTTTACGAGCAGTACTTC. Its translation: CASSLGARVYEQYF. This rearrangement joins TRBV11-2 to TRBJ2-7; D is perhaps TRBD1 (5 bases). The CDR3 is 14 residues long. The germline CDR1 and CDR2 sequences are SGHAT and FQNNGV. Trimming cost V 1 base and J 4 bases, with 11 bases left between them.

A single count supports this clone. The V and J genes are TRBV19 and TRBJ2-5, with D maybe TRBD1 (8 bases). Deletions cut 5 bases from V and 5 bases from J, with 18 bases between. Germline CDR1 and CDR2: LNHDA and SQIVND (reference sequence). The CDR3 totals 15 residues. The CDR3 DNA is TGTGCCAGTAGTGACAGGGGAGGGGGGAAGGAGACCCAGTACTTC. Its protein product is CASSDRGGGKETQYF.

The rearrangement joins TRBV6-5 to TRBJ1-5; D is perhaps TRBD1 (5 bases). With 6 bases removed from V and 2 bases from J, the gap between germline ends came to 14 bases. Germline CDR1 is MNHEY and CDR2 is SVGAGI. The CDR3 extends over 15 amino acids. CDR3 sequence: CASRKRGGGNQPQHF. CDR3 DNA: TGTGCCAGCAGGAAACGGGGGGGAGGCAATCAGCCCCAGCATTTT.

The rearrangement links TRBV2 to TRBJ1-5; maybe TRBD1 (5 bases). The CDR3 totals 16 residues. V gave up 3 bases and J gave up 1 base, with 13 bases separating them. The germline CDR1 and CDR2 sequences are SNHLY and FYNNEI. The chain's CDR3 is CASSEGGGRSNQPQHF. CDR3 coding DNA: TGTGCCAGCAGTGAGGGGGGGGGAAGAAGCAATCAGCCCCAGCATTTT.

V usage is TRBV15 and J usage is TRBJ1-1, with D maybe TRBD1 (6 bases). Germline V gene sequence: CDR1 LNHNV, CDR2 YYDKDF (reference sequence). The CDR3 has 15 residues. Trimming left V 5 bases short and J 10 bases short, with 23 bases between. The CDR3, as DNA: TGTGCCACCAGCCCCCGAGGTTCCCTTCTAGGGGGAGCTTTCTTT. Protein: CATSPRGSLLGGAFF.

The CDR3 bases are TGCGCCAGCAGCCCCGGGACATTAGAGGAAAAACTGTTTTTT. Its protein is CASSPGTLEEKLFF. This chain connects TRBV5-1 to TRBJ1-4; TRBD1 might be the D (6 bases). Germline V gives CDR1 SGHRS, CDR2 YFSETQ. This CDR3 is built from 14 residues. V was pared by 4 bases and J by 8 bases, with 15 bases between.

The CDR3 spells CASSLGYREAFF. The DNA of the CDR3 is TGTGCCAGCAGTTTAGGTTACAGAGAAGCTTTCTTT. The chain has TRBV12-3 or TRBV12-4 and TRBJ1-1; D unclear. The V end lost 1 base, the J end lost 8 bases, and 8 bases lay between the germline ends. The CDR3 has 12 residues.

J is TRBJ2-3 and V is TRBV11-2, with TRBD2 matching 8 bases. The CDR3 has 18 amino acids. The J segment lost 2 bases and the V segment lost 2 bases, leaving 12 bases of the junction unmatched. Per germline, CDR1 SGHAT and CDR2 FQNNGV. CDR3 region: CASSLLAGMNLLTDTQYF. As DNA, the CDR3 is TGTGCCAGCAGCTTATTAGCGGGGATGAATCTACTCACAGATACGCAGTATTTT.

V and J are TRBV4-1 and TRBJ1-2; TRBD1 aligns across 10 bases. After removal of 4 bases from V and 3 bases from J, the junction contained 14 bases not matched to a gene. Germline lookup yields CDR1 MGHRA and CDR2 YSYEKL. The length of the CDR3 is 18 residues. The CDR3: CASSLQDRGQLDDYGYTF. CDR3 sequence (DNA): TGCGCCAGCAGCCTCCAAGACAGGGGGCAGTTGGACGACTATGGCTACACCTTC.

A few counts support this clone. The chain links TRBV4-1 to TRBJ1-1, with D possibly TRBD1 on 5 matching bases. Trimming removed 1 base at V and 8 bases at J, with 26 bases between. This CDR3 is 18 amino acids long. Germline V lookup: CDR1 MGHRA, CDR2 YSYEKL. Written as DNA, the CDR3 is TGCGCCAGCAGCCAAGGGGCGTTTAGTAAGATAGGACAAAGGGAAGCTTTCTTT. Encoded protein: CASSQGAFSKIGQREAFF.

This clone has a handful of counts. This chain connects TRBV12-3 or TRBV12-4 to TRBJ2-2; D call uncertain. This CDR3 comprises 12 residues. V shed 7 bases and J shed 3 bases, with 6 bases lying between them. In DNA, the CDR3 is TGTGCCAGCAAACGGTACACCGGGGAGCTGTTTTTT. Protein: CASKRYTGELFF.

This clone was found once. The rearrangement joins TRBV7-8 to TRBJ2-5, with D maybe TRBD2 (5 bases). Germline V lookup: CDR1 SGHVS, CDR2 FQNEAQ. Trimming shortened V by 1 base and J by 5 bases, and 11 bases separated the two germline ends. This CDR3 contains 14 residues. The DNA of the CDR3 is TGTGCCAGCAGCTTAGTTTCTAGCAAGGAGACCCAGTACTTC. This sequence encodes CASSLVSSKETQYF.

The chain couples TRBV6-2 or TRBV6-3 to TRBJ2-5, with 7 bases aligning to TRBD1. Losses at the gene ends were 5 bases for V and 2 bases for J; bases not matched to a gene: 8. Germline CDR1 reads MNHEY; CDR2 reads SVGEGT. CDR3 length equals 15 residues. The CDR3 region is CASSRQGTGQETQYF. CDR3 sequence (DNA): TGTGCCAGCAGTCGACAGGGAACGGGGCAAGAGACCCAGTACTTC.

This chain links TRBV6-4 with TRBJ1-5; D perhaps matches TRBD1 (6 bases). In germline, CDR1 is MRHNA, CDR2 SNTAGT. The V end was cut by 2 bases, the J end by 4 bases, with 18 bases between. The CDR3 consists of 17 residues. The CDR3 nucleotides read TGTGCCAGCAGTGACGGGGCAGGGGTCCAGACAAATCAGCCCCAGCATTTT. Its translation: CASSDGAGVQTNQPQHF.

This sequence joins TRBV7-2 and TRBJ2-3; 8 bases fit TRBD1. Germline CDR1 SGHTA, CDR2 FQGNSA. CDR3 length equals 15 residues. J was trimmed by 3 bases and V by 6 bases; bases with no gene match: 8. The CDR3 DNA reads TGTGCCAGCAGTCTAGGACAGGGTCAAACAGATACGCAGTATTTT. Translation: CASSLGQGQTDTQYF.

The chain recombines TRBV5-1 with TRBJ2-3; TRBD2 is a possible D gene (5 bases). The V end lost 5 bases, the J end lost 1 base, and 11 bases lay between the germline ends. The CDR3 is made up of 14 amino acids. CDR1 and CDR2 from the germline V gene are SGHRS and YFSETQ. In DNA form, the CDR3 reads TGCGCCAGCAGGCCGCGGACTCGCACAGATACGCAGTATTTT. It translates to CASRPRTRTDTQYF.

The sample holds a few counts of this clone. The chain combines TRBV3-1 (or the pseudogene TRBV3-2) with TRBJ1-2; the D is unclear. The CDR3 sequence is 12 residues long. V was cut by 0 bases and J by 7 bases, with 6 bases left in between. The germline CDR1 and CDR2 sequences are LGHDT and YNNKEL (reference sequence). The CDR3: CASSQDGSGYTF. The DNA for the CDR3 is TGTGCCAGCAGCCAAGATGGGAGTGGCTACACCTTC.

CDR3 loop: CASSISMVWDRVIQPQHF. The CDR3 region has the DNA TGTGCCAGCAGTATTTCCATGGTGTGGGACAGGGTAATACAGCCCCAGCATTTT. J is TRBJ1-5 and V is TRBV7-9; the match to TRBD1 covers 9 bases. The length of the CDR3 is 18 residues. CDR1 is SEHNR and CDR2 is FQNEAQ in the germline V gene (reference sequence). V gave up 6 bases and J gave up 7 bases; unmatched junction bases: 19.

In this sample, this clone turned up once. This sequence joins TRBV5-6 and TRBJ1-2; 8 bases match TRBD1. V shed 4 bases and J 8 bases; nucleotides not matched to a gene: 10. This CDR3 contains 14 residues. CDR1 and CDR2 (germline): SGHDT, YYEEEE. The CDR3 spells CASSPPDREKGYTF. Written as DNA, the CDR3 is TGTGCCAGCAGCCCCCCGGACAGGGAGAAGGGCTACACCTTC.